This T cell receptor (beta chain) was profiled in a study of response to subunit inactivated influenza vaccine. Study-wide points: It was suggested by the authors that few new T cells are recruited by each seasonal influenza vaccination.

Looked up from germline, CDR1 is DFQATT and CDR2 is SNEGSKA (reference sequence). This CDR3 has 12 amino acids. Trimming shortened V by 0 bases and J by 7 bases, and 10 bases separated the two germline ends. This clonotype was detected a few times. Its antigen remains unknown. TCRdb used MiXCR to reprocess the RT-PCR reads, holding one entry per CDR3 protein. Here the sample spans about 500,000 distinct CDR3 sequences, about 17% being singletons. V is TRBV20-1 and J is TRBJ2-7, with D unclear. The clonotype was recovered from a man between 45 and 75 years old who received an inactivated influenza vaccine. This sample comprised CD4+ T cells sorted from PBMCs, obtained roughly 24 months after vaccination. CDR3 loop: CSARDGVREQYF. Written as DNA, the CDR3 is TGCAGTGCTAGAGATGGGGTTAGGGAGCAGTACTTC.